The 5 T cell receptor beta chains below were found in one sample sequenced in a study of blood T cell repertoires in COVID-19. Assay used: immunoSEQ multiplex PCR; TCRdb lists only in-frame clones, some missing. The sample lists roughly 130,000 clones, about 90% occurring once. Input material: peripheral blood. The receptors were sampled from a woman in her sixties with acute or convalescent COVID-19.

The gene calls are TRBV27 and TRBJ1-1; 7 nucleotides line up with TRBD1. The CDR3 consists of 14 residues. V was clipped by 6 bases and J by 5 bases; unmatched bases: 9. Germline V gene data show CDR1 as MNHEY and CDR2 as SMNVEV (reference sequence). The CDR3 DNA follows: TGTGCCAGCAGGCCCTGGGCAGGGGGGACTGAAGCTTTCTTT. Protein sequence: CASRPWAGGTEAFF.

The CDR3 here is CASSEARGTVQGQPQHF. The CDR3, as DNA: TGTGCCAGCAGTGAAGCGCGGGGGACGGTGCAGGGTCAGCCCCAGCATTTT. The chain couples TRBV2 to TRBJ1-5, with a weak D call TRBD1 (5 bases). V lost 0 bases, J lost 6 bases, and 18 bases lay in between. CDR3 length equals 17 residues. The germline CDR1 and CDR2 sequences are SNHLY and FYNNEI.

The chain recombines TRBV7-6 with TRBJ2-1; D gene ambiguous. Per germline, CDR1 SGHVS and CDR2 FNYEAQ. Trimming shortened V by 5 bases and J by 6 bases, and 23 bases separated the two germline ends. The CDR3 has 17 residues. CDR3 in amino acids: CASSLTPPWAGPNEQFF. The DNA of the CDR3 is TGTGCCAGCAGCCTAACCCCCCCCTGGGCCGGCCCCAATGAGCAGTTCTTC.

The chain recombines TRBV5-1 with TRBJ1-2; D possibly corresponds to TRBD1 (5 bases). CDR3 length equals 14 residues. The V end was cut by 3 bases, the J end by 2 bases, with 11 bases between. In germline, CDR1 is SGHRS, CDR2 YFSETQ. The chain's CDR3 is CASSSSTVNYGYTF. DNA of the CDR3: TGCGCCAGCAGCTCTTCGACAGTAAACTATGGCTACACCTTC. Combining the CDR3 with reference TRBV5-1 and TRBJ1-2 gives the whole variable domain KAGVTQTPRYLIKTRGQQVTLSCSPISGHRSVSWYQQTPGQGLQFLFEYFSETQRNKGNFPGRFSGRQFSNSRSEMNVSTLELGDSALYLCASSSSTVNYGYTFGSGTRLTVV.

The chain is built from TRBV7-2 and TRBJ2-1; 12 positions agree with TRBD1. After removal of 3 bases from V and 6 bases from J, the junction contained 3 bases not matched to a gene. Germline assignment: CDR1 SGHTA and CDR2 FQGNSA. The CDR3 spans 15 residues. CDR3 sequence: CASSLGQGAFNEQFF. CDR3 sequence (DNA): TGTGCCAGCAGCTTGGGACAGGGGGCCTTCAATGAGCAGTTCTTC.